The 13 T cell receptor beta chains given below trace back to one sample, sequenced in a study of T-cell reconstitution after alpha-beta-depleted transplantation in children. As it was prepared, the TCRbeta library received unique molecular identifiers. TCRdb redid the calling of the PCR reads with MiXCR, one entry per CDR3 protein. The data show about 610,000 distinct CDR3 sequences, roughly a tenth seen once. Sequencing was performed on PBMCs from the stem cell graft donor, taken from the stem cell graft. These receptors all stem from a human donor who donated a stem cell graft to a child with acute myeloid leukemia.

The genes are TRBV12-3 or TRBV12-4 and TRBJ2-5; 8 bases align to TRBD2. V dropped 3 bases and J dropped 4; count of bases not matched to a gene: 10. The CDR3 is 16 amino acids. This CDR3 is CASSLMLAGKIETQYF. Written as DNA, the CDR3 is TGTGCCAGCAGTTTGATGCTAGCGGGCAAAATAGAGACCCAGTACTTC.

This clonotype has ten or more counts. The chain has TRBV12-3 or TRBV12-4 and TRBJ2-7; the D gene is possibly TRBD1 (5 bases). V was cut by 5 bases and J by 0 bases, with 11 bases left in between. This CDR3 is built from 14 residues. CDR3 residues: CASSPSGNSYEQYF. CDR3 in DNA: TGTGCCAGCAGTCCATCAGGGAACTCCTACGAGCAGTACTTC.

The chain is built from TRBV20-1 and TRBJ2-2; TRBD1 matches at 9 bases. Germline V gene lookup returns CDR1 DFQATT and CDR2 SNEGSKA (reference sequence). V trimming: 3 bases; J trimming: 5 bases; junction bases outside the gene matches: 7. The CDR3 has 15 amino acids. CDR3: CSARLNDRGTGELFF. Here the CDR3 DNA reads TGCAGTGCTAGGTTAAACGACAGGGGGACCGGGGAGCTGTTTTTT.

This clonotype was counted only a few times. The chain employs TRBV11-2 and TRBJ2-1; 7 nucleotides align to TRBD2. CDR1 and CDR2 (germline): SGHAT, FQNNGV. CDR3 length: 17 residues. The J segment lost 4 bases and the V segment lost 2 bases, leaving 11 bases of the junction unmatched. The CDR3 DNA reads as TGTGCCAGCAGCTTACCTGGAGGGCTAGCGGTATACAATGAGCAGTTCTTC. Protein product: CASSLPGGLAVYNEQFF. Filled out from reference TRBV11-2 and TRBJ2-1, the complete variable domain reads EAGVAQSPRYKIIEKRQSVAFWCNPISGHATLYWYQQILGQGPKLLIQFQNNGVVDDSQLPKDRFSAERLKGVDSTLKIQPAKLEDSAVYLCASSLPGGLAVYNEQFFGPGTRLTVL.

This clonotype has ten or more counts. This sequence joins TRBV12-3 or TRBV12-4 and TRBJ2-7; 11 positions match TRBD2. This CDR3 region has 14 residues. V lost 7 bases, J lost 3 bases, and 5 bases stayed unmatched. CDR3 in amino acids: CASMPGLADYEQYF. Written as DNA, the CDR3 is TGTGCCAGCATGCCGGGACTAGCGGACTACGAGCAGTACTTC.

This clonotype was detected only a few times. V and J are TRBV7-3 and TRBJ2-1, with TRBD2 as a possible D gene (5 bases). Germline CDR1 SGHTA, CDR2 FQGTGA. V was trimmed by 5 bases and J by 13 bases, leaving 15 bases between them. There are 12 residues in the CDR3. The chain's CDR3 is CASSAFGGAQFF. CDR3 sequence (DNA): TGTGCCAGCAGCGCCTTCGGAGGAGCTCAGTTCTTC.

The rearrangement uses TRBV18 and TRBJ2-5, with D hard to call. This CDR3 has 14 amino acids. Germline V gives CDR1 KGHSH, CDR2 LQKENI. Trimming shortened V by 3 bases and J by 1 base, and 9 bases separated the two germline ends. This CDR3 reads CASSPPGAQETQYF. The CDR3 region has the DNA TGTGCCAGCTCACCGCCGGGCGCCCAAGAGACCCAGTACTTC.

The chain joins TRBV4-3 to TRBJ2-7; 7 bases are shared with TRBD2. Germline V gene sequence: CDR1 LGHNA, CDR2 YSLEER. The CDR3 spans 16 residues. The V gene end was trimmed by 1 base and the J gene end by 2 bases; junction bases not matched to a gene: 8. In DNA form, the CDR3 reads TGCGCCAGCAGCCAAGGTAGGGCGGGAGAAGCCTACGAGCAGTACTTC. Its translation is CASSQGRAGEAYEQYF.

This clonotype turned up a few times. The rearrangement links TRBV6-2 or TRBV6-3 to TRBJ1-4; D gene uncertain. Germline V gives CDR1 MNHEY, CDR2 SVGEGT. V shed 2 bases and J shed 8 bases, with 9 bases lying between them. CDR3 length: 13 residues. The CDR3 reads CASSYPKEEKLFF. The CDR3 coding sequence is TGTGCCAGCAGTTACCCGAAGGAAGAAAAACTGTTTTTT.

This clonotype was seen ten or more times. V and J are TRBV10-3 and TRBJ1-1, with 8 positions matching TRBD1. Germline CDR1 and CDR2: ENHRY and SYGVKD. V lost 5 bases, J lost 1 base, and 9 bases stayed unmatched. The CDR3 consists of 16 residues. In DNA form, the CDR3 reads TGTGCCATCAGTTCAGGGGGCAGGGCGAAGAACACTGAAGCTTTCTTT. Protein product: CAISSGGRAKNTEAFF.

This clonotype was detected a few times. The rearrangement links TRBV5-1 to TRBJ2-1; a weak D match, TRBD1 (5 bases). The ends were cut back, 3 bases at V and 7 bases at J, with 17 bases in the middle. The CDR3 covers 15 residues. CDR1 is SGHRS and CDR2 is YFSETQ in the germline V gene. DNA for the CDR3: TGCGCCAGCAGCTCGGATTCGGGCAGGGCGAATGAGCAGTTCTTC. Residues: CASSSDSGRANEQFF. The full variable domain, rest sourced from reference TRBV5-1 and TRBJ2-1, is KAGVTQTPRYLIKTRGQQVTLSCSPISGHRSVSWYQQTPGQGLQFLFEYFSETQRNKGNFPGRFSGRQFSNSRSEMNVSTLELGDSALYLCASSSDSGRANEQFFGPGTRLTVL.

Only a few counts were recorded for this clonotype. The CDR3 protein is CASSLAGTSPLTEQFF. The CDR3 bases are TGCGCCAGCAGCTTGGCCGGGACTAGCCCCTTAACTGAGCAGTTCTTC. The chain uses TRBV5-1 and TRBJ2-1, with 9 nucleotides matching TRBD2. The germline V gene has CDR1 SGHRS and CDR2 YFSETQ. CDR3 length equals 16 residues. V lost 0 bases, J lost 9 bases, and 10 bases stayed unmatched.

The chain carries TRBV18 and TRBJ2-1; 10 nucleotides agree with TRBD2. Looked up from germline, CDR1 is KGHSH and CDR2 is LQKENI. Trimming took 2 bases from V and 5 from J; bases not matched to a gene: 3. The CDR3 sequence is 15 residues long. The CDR3 region has the DNA TGTGCCAGCTCACCATCCCTAGCGGGAGACAATGAGCAGTTCTTC. Amino acid sequence: CASSPSLAGDNEQFF.